The T cell receptor (beta chain) under discussion was sequenced for a study of shared clonotypes between healthy human individuals. The study, taken as a whole, reports: Having only a few donors restricted how much genetic and exposure-history diversity was captured. An effect of sequencing depth on clonotype sharing among donors was expected.

Remarks on this clone: Antigen specificity is unknown.

The V gene lost 6 bases and the J gene lost 8 bases, with 13 bases spanning the gap. There are 13 residues in the CDR3. Germline V gene lookup returns CDR1 MNHNS and CDR2 SASEGT. Original handling: ImmunoSEQ output held junction-only sequences without quality scores, so filtering differed. Measured with immunoSEQ multiplex PCR; TCRdb has only the in-frame clones, and not every one. V and J calls and clone size are those listed in that table; D and trimming were worked out from the DNA. The sample records some 490,000 clones, around 85% being singletons. The receptor comes from a woman in her thirties or forties in good health. Some clones in this sample may be carry-over from other donors' samples. Sequenced sample: PBMCs. The genes are TRBV6-1 and TRBJ1-4; D not certain. CDR3 sequence (DNA): TGTGCCAGCAGAGGTCCTCGATGGGAAAAACTGTTTTTT. Amino acids: CASRGPRWEKLFF.